Below are 28 T cell receptor beta chains sequenced from a single sample in a study of T cell repertoires in cytomegalovirus infection. TCRdb passed the reads through MiXCR, listing each CDR3 protein once. The profile shows roughly 760,000 distinct CDR3 sequences, approximately 34% of them singletons. The sequenced material came from PBMCs. These receptors came from a human donor in good health (CMV status not recorded). Some clones in this sample may be carry-over from other donors' samples.

This clonotype was found a few times. The gene calls are TRBV2 and TRBJ2-2, with no clear D. Per germline, CDR1 SNHLY and CDR2 FYNNEI. The CDR3 sequence is 14 residues long. Deletions cut 6 bases from V and 6 bases from J, with 14 bases between. Here the CDR3 reads CASRLQGEAGELFF. The CDR3 DNA follows: TGTGCCAGCAGGCTACAAGGAGAGGCCGGGGAGCTGTTTTTT.

In this sample, this clonotype turned up many times. This chain connects TRBV12-3 or TRBV12-4 to TRBJ2-1, with TRBD2 matching 13 bases. V was pared by 6 bases and J by 7 bases, with 6 bases of the junction left unmatched. The CDR3 extends over 15 amino acids. Here the CDR3 reads CASSPGLAGVNEQFF. CDR3 DNA: TGTGCCAGCAGCCCCGGACTAGCGGGGGTTAATGAGCAGTTCTTC.

This clonotype has only a few counts. The V and J genes are TRBV7-2 and TRBJ1-6, with a possible D match to TRBD1 (5 bases). In germline, CDR1 is SGHTA, CDR2 FQGNSA. The CDR3 spans 15 residues. Trimming stripped 0 bases from V and 2 bases from J, with 5 bases between. This CDR3 is CASSLAGAYNSPLHF. CDR3 DNA: TGTGCCAGCAGCTTAGCGGGGGCCTATAATTCACCCCTCCACTTT.

This clonotype was recorded only once. V usage is TRBV19 and J usage is TRBJ2-1; 14 bases agree with TRBD2. Trimming took 6 bases from V and 15 from J; bases not matched to a gene: 13. This CDR3 has 15 residues. The germline CDR1 and CDR2 sequences are LNHDA and SQIVND (reference sequence). The CDR3, as DNA: TGTGCCAGTAGCACCTTCGGGACTAGCGGGAGCCCAGGGTTCTTC. This translates into CASSTFGTSGSPGFF.

This clonotype was found once. This chain links TRBV19 with TRBJ1-5; D gene ambiguous. V gave up 6 bases and J gave up 2 bases, with 14 bases separating them. Germline V CDR1 and CDR2: LNHDA, SQIVND (reference sequence). This CDR3 is built from 15 residues. This chain's CDR3 is CASSPLGARNQPQHF. The CDR3 DNA is TGTGCCAGTAGCCCCCTGGGCGCGCGCAATCAGCCCCAGCATTTT.

This clonotype was seen a few times. The genes are TRBV14 and TRBJ2-5; D might be TRBD2 (6 bases). This CDR3 comprises 15 residues. Germline CDR1 and CDR2: SGHDN and FVKESK. V was shortened by 0 bases and J by 2 bases, with 10 bases between the two germline ends. The CDR3 here is CASSQDWGLQETQYF. The DNA for the CDR3 is TGTGCCAGCAGCCAAGATTGGGGACTGCAAGAGACCCAGTACTTC.

The chain employs TRBV29-1 and TRBJ1-2, with 8 positions matching TRBD1. Germline V gene sequence: CDR1 SQVTM, CDR2 ANQGSEA. With V trimmed by 6 bases and J by 7 bases, 7 bases remained unmatched. This CDR3 spans 12 amino acids. The CDR3 reads CSVSQGARGYTF. In DNA form, the CDR3 reads TGCAGCGTGTCCCAGGGGGCACGTGGCTACACCTTC.

V and J are TRBV7-4 and TRBJ2-2, with 7 bases that match TRBD1. Trimming cost V 4 bases and J 6 bases; bases outside gene matches: 14. The CDR3 extends over 17 amino acids. Germline CDR1 is SGHVT and CDR2 is SQSDAQ. In DNA, the CDR3 is TGTGCCAGCAGCTCATCAGGGGGACGGGTCTTAGCCGGGGAGCTGTTTTTT. It specifies CASSSSGGRVLAGELFF. The variable domain in full, with the rest retrieved from reference TRBV7-4 and TRBJ2-2, is GAGVSQSPRYKVAKRGRDVALRCDSISGHVTLYWYRQTLGQGSEVLTYSQSDAQRDKSGRPSGRFSAERPERSVSTLKIQRTEQGDSAVYLCASSSSGGRVLAGELFFGEGSRLTVL.

This clonotype showed up just once. An end of the junction does not agree with germline; a read error may underlie this. J is TRBJ2-7 and V is TRBV29-1; a possible D gene is TRBD2 (5 bases). The germline V gene encodes CDR1 SQVTM and CDR2 ANQGSEA. The CDR3 length is 11 residues. The CDR3 reads CSVHSDYGQYF. The CDR3 bases are TGCAGCGTGCACAGCGACTACGGGCAGTACTTC.

The chain carries TRBV19 and TRBJ1-5; TRBD1 matches at 11 bases. Germline V gene lookup returns CDR1 LNHDA and CDR2 SQIVND (reference sequence). The junction had 6 bases not matched to a gene; V was cut back by 6 bases and J by 2 bases. CDR3 length equals 16 residues. The CDR3 region has the DNA TGTGCCAGTAGGGACAGGGGGCAGGAACGCAATCAGCCCCAGCATTTT. Protein product: CASRDRGQERNQPQHF.

In regard to this clonotype: Likely a read error: the CDR3 ends without its conserved phenylalanine or tryptophan. V is TRBV7-4 and J is TRBJ1-6, with D hard to call. V was pared by 4 bases and J by 0 bases, with 19 bases between. The germline V gene encodes CDR1 SGHVT and CDR2 SQSDAQ. The CDR3 length is 19 residues. The DNA for the CDR3 is TGTGCCAGCAGCTCGATTCGCCAGGCGTCTAGCTCCTATAATTCACCCCTCCACTCT. Encoded protein: CASSSIRQASSSYNSPLHS.

The V and J genes are TRBV4-2 and TRBJ1-5, with TRBD1 identical over 10 bases. V shed 3 bases and J 3 bases; nucleotides not matched to a gene: 8. Germline assignment: CDR1 LGHNA and CDR2 YNFKEQ. The CDR3 totals 17 residues. CDR3 in DNA: TGTGCCAGCAGCCACCGCGGGACAGGGGCTGACAATCAGCCCCAGCATTTT. Protein: CASSHRGTGADNQPQHF.

V gene TRBV4-2 combines with J gene TRBJ1-2; TRBD1 aligns across 7 bases. This CDR3 contains 15 residues. From germline, CDR1 is LGHNA and CDR2 YNFKEQ. V was pared by 5 bases and J by 2 bases, with 8 bases of the junction left unmatched. The chain's CDR3 is CASSEADRDNYGYTF. Written as DNA, the CDR3 is TGTGCCAGCAGCGAGGCAGACAGGGACAACTATGGCTACACCTTC.

This chain joins TRBV5-6 and TRBJ2-1; 12 nucleotides match TRBD2. CDR1 SGHDT and CDR2 YYEEEE come from the germline V gene. The V gene end was trimmed by 5 bases and the J gene end by 11 bases; junction bases not matched to a gene: 11. The CDR3 consists of 15 residues. The CDR3 region is CASRTLAGGPNKQFF. The CDR3 DNA follows: TGTGCCAGCAGGACCCTAGCGGGAGGGCCTAACAAGCAGTTCTTC.

This sequence joins TRBV19 and TRBJ1-5, with D possibly TRBD1 on 6 matching bases. CDR3 size: 16 residues. Looked up from germline, CDR1 is LNHDA and CDR2 is SQIVND (reference sequence). V was clipped by 9 bases and J by 0 bases, with 18 bases between them. The CDR3 nucleotides are TGTGCCAGCAGTCATTTACAGGGTCTTAGCAATCAGCCCCAGCATTTT. Translated, it gives CASSHLQGLSNQPQHF.

The CDR3 nucleotides read TGTGCCAGCAGCTATCGGACAGGGGGCCGCGAGCAGTACTTC. As protein: CASSYRTGGREQYF. The rearrangement uses TRBV5-6 and TRBJ2-7; 11 nucleotides match TRBD1. The V segment lost 3 bases and the J segment 6 bases; nucleotides outside the gene matches: 5. This CDR3 is 14 amino acids long. Germline CDR1 is SGHDT and CDR2 is YYEEEE. Full variable domain (rest looked up from reference TRBV5-6 and TRBJ2-7): DAGVTQSPTHLIKTRGQQVTLRCSPKSGHDTVSWYQQALGQGPQFIFQYYEEEERQRGNFPDRFSGHQFPNYSSELNVNALLLGDSALYLCASSYRTGGREQYFGPGTRLTVT.

This clonotype was found a few times. The CDR3 spells CASGGLVGGYTF. CDR3 coding DNA: TGTGCCAGCGGAGGCCTGGTAGGTGGCTACACCTTC. The rearrangement joins TRBV9 to TRBJ1-2; D gene uncertain. From germline, CDR1 is SGDLS and CDR2 YYNGEE. This CDR3 contains 12 residues. Trimming took 7 bases from V and 7 from J, leaving 14 bases between them.

V and J are TRBV7-9 and TRBJ2-2, with TRBD1 matching over 7 bases. V shed 5 bases and J 4 bases; nucleotides not matched to a gene: 7. Looked up from germline, CDR1 is SEHNR and CDR2 is FQNEAQ (reference sequence). The CDR3 sequence is 15 residues long. The CDR3 protein is CASSPTGLVTGELFF. DNA for the CDR3: TGTGCCAGCAGCCCGACAGGGCTTGTCACCGGGGAGCTGTTTTTT.

This clonotype was observed many times. This chain uses TRBV7-9 with TRBJ2-7; TRBD1 matches 10 bases. Germline CDR1 and CDR2: SEHNR and FQNEAQ (reference sequence). This CDR3 has 14 amino acids. J lost 5 bases, V lost 5 bases, and 6 bases had no gene match. The CDR3 bases are TGTGCCAGCAGCGCTCCGGGACAGGGGCACGAGCAGTACTTC. Protein product: CASSAPGQGHEQYF.

This clonotype was counted a few times. The genes are TRBV28 and TRBJ2-7, with TRBD2 identical over 7 bases. Germline V gives CDR1 MDHEN, CDR2 SYDVKM. After removal of 8 bases from V and 0 bases from J, the junction contained 16 bases not matched to a gene. CDR3 length equals 17 residues. The CDR3 DNA sequence: TGTGCCAGCGGGGGGGTGGGCCCTCGATATAGCTCCTACGAGCAGTACTTC. It codes for CASGGVGPRYSSYEQYF.

This chain uses TRBV7-3 with TRBJ2-5, with TRBD1 matching over 8 bases. The CDR3 consists of 14 residues. The junction had 7 bases not matched to a gene; V was cut back by 6 bases and J by 4 bases. Germline V gene lookup returns CDR1 SGHTA and CDR2 FQGTGA. The CDR3 reads CASSPGGMGETQYF. CDR3 nucleotides: TGTGCCAGCAGTCCAGGGGGCATGGGAGAGACCCAGTACTTC.

The rearrangement uses TRBV6-5 and TRBJ2-5; 8 bases are shared with TRBD2. V trimming: 0 bases; J trimming: 3 bases; junction bases outside the gene matches: 3. The CDR3 is 15 residues long. Germline values: CDR1 MNHEY, CDR2 SVGAGI. The CDR3 loop reads CASSYSNSGKETQYF. The CDR3 DNA follows: TGTGCCAGCAGTTACTCGAATAGCGGGAAAGAGACCCAGTACTTC.

This clonotype was observed a handful of times. This rearrangement joins TRBV7-9 to TRBJ2-4; D is unresolved. This CDR3 region has 14 residues. Trimming stripped 2 bases from V and 0 bases from J, with 5 bases between. CDR1 and CDR2 from the germline V gene are SEHNR and FQNEAQ (reference sequence). In DNA form, the CDR3 reads TGTGCCAGCAGCTTAACGTTAGCCAAAAACATTCAGTACTTC. Amino acid sequence: CASSLTLAKNIQYF.

The chain couples TRBV19 to TRBJ1-2; perhaps TRBD1 as D (5 bases). Germline CDR1 is LNHDA and CDR2 is SQIVND (reference sequence). Trimming stripped 2 bases from V and 6 bases from J, with 7 bases between. The CDR3 consists of 12 residues. CDR3 region: CASSISRDGYTF. The DNA for the CDR3 is TGTGCCAGTAGTATATCCAGGGATGGCTACACCTTC. The complete variable domain, with remaining parts taken from reference TRBV19 and TRBJ1-2, reads DGGITQSPKYLFRKEGQNVTLSCEQNLNHDAMYWYRQDPGQGLRLIYYSQIVNDFQKGDIAEGYSVSREKKESFPLTVTSAQKNPTAFYLCASSISRDGYTFGSGTRLTVV.

This clonotype occurred many times. The V and J genes are TRBV7-6 and TRBJ2-1; the match to TRBD2 covers 14 bases. The CDR3 length is 16 residues. J was trimmed by 9 bases and V by 5 bases; bases with no gene match: 9. Germline V gene lookup returns CDR1 SGHVS and CDR2 FNYEAQ. CDR3 sequence (DNA): TGTGCCAGCAGCCCTGGGCCGGGACTAGCGGGAGCTGAGCAGTTCTTC. Encoded protein: CASSPGPGLAGAEQFF.

This clonotype was counted between two and nine times. The chain links TRBV2 to TRBJ1-3; perhaps TRBD1 as D (5 bases). Trimming took off 6 bases at V and 0 bases at J, with 15 bases between the two ends. Germline V gives CDR1 SNHLY, CDR2 FYNNEI. The CDR3 contains 16 residues. For the CDR3, the DNA is TGTGCCAGCAGCGTAGGACACCTAAACTCTGGAAACACCATATATTTT. Its translation is CASSVGHLNSGNTIYF.

The V gene is TRBV12-3 or TRBV12-4, the J gene TRBJ1-4, with D hard to call. There are 15 residues in the CDR3. V lost 5 bases and J lost 0, with 10 bases in between. The CDR3 DNA sequence: TGTGCCAGCAGTAGTCCTTCTGCAACTAATGAAAAACTGTTTTTT. As protein: CASSSPSATNEKLFF.

The chain recombines TRBV20-1 with TRBJ1-2, with TRBD1 identical over 9 bases. Germline V CDR1 and CDR2: DFQATT, SNEGSKA (reference sequence). With V trimmed by 8 bases and J by 3 bases, 7 bases remained unmatched. CDR3 size: 13 residues. CDR3 sequence: CSLQGARDYGYTF. CDR3 in DNA: TGCAGTCTACAGGGGGCGCGGGACTATGGCTACACCTTC.